This T cell receptor (beta chain) was found in a study of blood T cell repertoires in COVID-19 (dated by TCRdb to 2020 to 2022). In the study overall: Samples covering the acute and convalescent phases of COVID-19 were provided by collaborators in the United States, Italy and Spain. The material from the prospective study consisted of cDNA or gDNA derived from T cells, B-cell-depleted T cells, or PBMCs. Subjects who had been exposed to COVID-19, were actively infected with it, or had recovered from it provided the deeply sampled blood TCRbeta repertoires that made up the dataset. The repertoires were released in a freely available public database meant as a resource for research on the immune response to SARS-CoV-2. The samples were drawn from the first 160 participants of the ongoing ImmuneRACE study and from under 1,500 subjects provided by 6 global collaborators. Nearly every sample came with metadata listing a de-identified subject ID, COVID-19 status, age in years and sex. HLA class I and class II types, where available, came from metadata supplied by the sample provider rather than from assay-based typing. What the research found in general, with its limitations: The quantity of clinical and demographic metadata differed by source and by participant and was supplied without curation.

Whole blood was collected in K2EDTA tubes by collaborating institutions according to the institutions' own protocols. For TCRbeta analysis, collaborator samples were shipped as frozen whole blood, as isolated PBMCs, or as DNA extracted from either sample type. About this clone itself: This receptor's antigen is unknown. Base qualities are not provided; no much larger clone lies one nucleotide away.

The germline V gene (reference sequence) yields SEHNR for CDR1 and FQNEAQ for CDR2. The CDR3, from cysteine to phenylalanine, totals 15 residues. Here the CDR3 DNA is all that survives: 45 bases in frame from base 1. The V end loses 5 bases and the J end loses 8 bases, and a stretch of 21 bases separates them. TCRbeta CDR3 regions were amplified from genomic DNA by means of the immunoSEQ Assay, a bias-controlled multiplex PCR. Per the original workflow: Within the assay, amplification of reference gene primers was used to estimate how many nucleated cells each sample contained. To quantify the absolute abundance of each unique TCRbeta CDR3 rearrangement, sequence reads were collapsed and filtered. For each sample, productive Simpson clonality was calculated as the square root of Simpson's diversity index over productive rearrangements. In TCRdb, the immuneACCESS table is reduced to in-frame sequences with V and J assigned. These tables do not hold every clone; where another copy was compared, an unresolved V gene accounts for under half, and the others remain unexplained. D and trimming were read from the DNA, whereas the V and J calls and clone size are those reported in that table. The sample table contains about 50,000 clones; only one count was recorded for over 90% of them. 3.5% to 5.5% of the sample is in the top ten clones.

The V gene is TRBV7-9 and the J gene is TRBJ1-2; the D gene lacks a confident call. Sample: peripheral blood. This clonotype was obtained from a man aged 50-59 years with active COVID-19. The CDR3: CASSPTPPGMEGYTF. The nucleotide sequence reads TGTGCCAGCAGCCCGACCCCCCCGGGGATGGAGGGCTACACCTTC.